These T cell receptor beta chains were read from a single sample in a study of shared clonotypes between healthy human individuals. Libraries were prepared by immunoSEQ multiplex PCR; TCRdb keeps only in-frame clonotypes and omits some of them. The sample contains approximately 650,000 clones, about 95% of which appear only once. Material: naive CD8+ T cells sorted from blood. These receptors were obtained from a woman in her twenties or thirties in good health. Both conserved end residues are part of each CDR3.

v_call cdr3_aa
TRBV6-1 CASSIGTDYEQYF
TRBV7-8 CASSPGTAPREQYF
TRBV15 CATSGRTAQETQYF
TRBV19 CASMSEIYNEQFF
TRBV5-4 CASSYESGETQYF
TRBV16 CASRRTGGDQPQHF
TRBV2 CATDGQGDTEAFF
TRBV2 CASAGVGGYTF
TRBV4-2 CASSLDSNYGYTF
TRBV7-9 CASSHESSATYEQYF
TRBV19 CASSIAQGDQPQHF
TRBV9 CASSVALENYEQYF
TRBV10-1 CASSETSARLDEQYF
TRBV7-9 CASSLYIGELFF
TRBV2 CASWAVVSYNEQFF
TRBV28 CASSPLAGPYEQYF
TRBV5-6 CASSLVRSGRAKNEQYF
TRBV27 CASSLSRGTGETEAFF
TRBV9 CASSVASATGELFF
TRBV27 CASSPSGVAETQYF
TRBV7-8 CASSFGKSASYEQYF